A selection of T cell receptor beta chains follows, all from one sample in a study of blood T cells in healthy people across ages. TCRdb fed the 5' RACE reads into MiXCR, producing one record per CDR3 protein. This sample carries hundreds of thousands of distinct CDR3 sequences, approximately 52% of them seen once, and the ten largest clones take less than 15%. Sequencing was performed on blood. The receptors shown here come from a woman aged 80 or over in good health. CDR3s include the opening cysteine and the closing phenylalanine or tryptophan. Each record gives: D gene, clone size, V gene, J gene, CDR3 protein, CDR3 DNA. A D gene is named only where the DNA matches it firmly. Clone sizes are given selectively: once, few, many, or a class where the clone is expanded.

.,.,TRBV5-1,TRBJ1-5,CASSLGNSNRPQHF,TGCGCCAGCAGCTTGGGGAATAGCAATCGGCCCCAGCATTTT
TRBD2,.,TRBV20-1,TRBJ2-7,CSARDQPLAGDEQYF,TGCAGTGCTAGAGATCAGCCACTAGCGGGAGACGAGCAGTACTTC
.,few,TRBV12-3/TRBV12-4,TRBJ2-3,CASSLSWSDTQYF,TGTGCCAGCAGTTTAAGTTGGTCAGATACGCAGTATTTT
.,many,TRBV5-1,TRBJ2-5,CASSLGRLILETQYF,TGCGCCAGCAGCTTGGGGCGGCTAATCTTAGAGACCCAGTACTTC
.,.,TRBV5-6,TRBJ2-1,CASSFPEDLSYNEQFF,TGTGCCAGCAGCTTCCCTGAGGACCTCTCCTACAATGAGCAGTTCTTC
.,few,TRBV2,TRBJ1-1,CAGRRDPSGDTEAFF,TGTGCCGGCAGGAGGGACCCCAGCGGGGACACTGAAGCTTTCTTT
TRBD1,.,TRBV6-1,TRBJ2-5,CAGSGGQGEGEETQYF,TGTGCCGGCAGTGGAGGACAGGGGGAGGGAGAAGAGACCCAGTACTTC
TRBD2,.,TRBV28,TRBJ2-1,CASSLAGGRVYEQFF,TGTGCCAGCAGTTTAGCGGGCGGGAGGGTATATGAGCAGTTCTTC
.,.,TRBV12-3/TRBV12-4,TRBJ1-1,CASLRQGNTEAFF,TGTGCCAGTCTCCGTCAGGGTAACACTGAAGCTTTCTTT
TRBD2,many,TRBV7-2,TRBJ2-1,CASSLQLGTSYEQFF,TGTGCCAGCAGCCTACAGCTCGGGACTAGCTATGAGCAGTTCTTC
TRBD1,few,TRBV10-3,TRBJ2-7,CATNRGQSYNEQYF,TGTGCCACCAACAGGGGACAGTCCTACAATGAGCAGTACTTC
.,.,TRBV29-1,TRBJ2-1,CSVNPDPLNEQFF,TGCAGCGTCAACCCTGACCCCTTAAATGAGCAGTTCTTC
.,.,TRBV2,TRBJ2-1,CASGPGRADYNEQFF,TGTGCCAGCGGTCCGGGACGAGCGGACTACAATGAGCAGTTCTTC
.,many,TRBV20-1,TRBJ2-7,CSARDRRSGIRGQYF,TGCAGTGCTAGAGATAGGCGCTCGGGGATCAGGGGGCAGTACTTC
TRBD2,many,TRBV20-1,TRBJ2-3,CSAREGLAGVGDTQYF,TGCAGTGCTAGAGAGGGACTAGCGGGAGTCGGAGATACGCAGTATTTT
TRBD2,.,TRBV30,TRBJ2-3,CAWSAAGVTDTQYF,TGTGCCTGGAGTGCCGCGGGAGTCACAGATACGCAGTATTTT
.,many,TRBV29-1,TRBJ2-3,CSVGKAEYTDTQYF,TGCAGCGTTGGGAAAGCGGAATACACAGATACGCAGTATTTT
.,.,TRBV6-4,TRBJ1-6,CASSDQGGARSPLHF,TGTGCCAGCAGTGACCAGGGCGGGGCGCGTTCACCCCTCCACTTT
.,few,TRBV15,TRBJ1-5,CATSATGMNQPQHF,TGTGCCACCAGCGCGACAGGAATGAATCAGCCCCAGCATTTT
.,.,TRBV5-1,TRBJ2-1,CASSSNGDLVGNEQFF,TGCGCCAGCAGCTCTAACGGGGATCTGGTAGGCAATGAGCAGTTCTTC
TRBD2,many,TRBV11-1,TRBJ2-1,CASSSPGTSGSNEQFF,TGTGCCAGCAGCTCCCCCGGGACTAGCGGGAGCAATGAGCAGTTCTTC
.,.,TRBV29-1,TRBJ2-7,CSVSQVYNEQYF,TGCAGCGTTTCTCAGGTTTACAATGAGCAGTACTTC
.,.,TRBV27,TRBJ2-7,CASRIRTRAYEQYF,TGTGCCAGCCGTATACGGACAAGGGCCTACGAGCAGTACTTC
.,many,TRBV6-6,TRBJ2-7,CASSYSDPQGGYEQYF,TGTGCCAGCAGTTACTCGGATCCCCAGGGAGGTTACGAGCAGTACTTC
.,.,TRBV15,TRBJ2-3,CATNQRALDTDTQYF,TGTGCCACCAACCAAAGGGCCCTTGACACAGATACGCAGTATTTT
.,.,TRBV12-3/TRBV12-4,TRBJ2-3,CASSRARVDTQYF,TGTGCCAGCAGTAGAGCGAGAGTAGATACGCAGTATTTT
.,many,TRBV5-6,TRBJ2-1,CASSLVVDEQFF,TGTGCCAGCAGCTTGGTCGTCGATGAGCAGTTCTTC
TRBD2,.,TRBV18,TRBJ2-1,CASSPSGHELWNEQFF,TGTGCCAGCTCGCCTAGCGGACATGAATTATGGAATGAGCAGTTCTTC
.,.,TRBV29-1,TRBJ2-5,CSGDTGTTQYF,TGCAGCGGCGACACCGGGACGACCCAGTACTTC
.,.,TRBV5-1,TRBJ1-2,CASRPHDYGYTF,TGCGCCAGCAGACCGCATGACTATGGCTACACCTTC
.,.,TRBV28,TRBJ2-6,CASSYHGDSGANVLTF,TGTGCCAGCAGCTATCATGGGGACTCTGGGGCCAACGTCCTGACTTTC
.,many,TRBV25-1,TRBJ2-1,CASSENLGYKQFF,TGTGCCAGCAGTGAAAATCTAGGGTACAAGCAGTTCTTC
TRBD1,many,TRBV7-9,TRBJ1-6,CASSLGTGPGSPLHF,TGTGCCAGCAGCTTGGGGACAGGACCTGGATCACCCCTCCACTTT
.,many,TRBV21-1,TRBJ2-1,CASSKVASGGPSYNEQFF,TGTGCCAGCAGCAAAGTGGCTAGCGGGGGGCCGTCCTACAATGAGCAGTTCTTC
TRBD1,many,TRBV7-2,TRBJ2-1,CASSSTGTGSYNEQFF,TGTGCCAGCAGCTCAACCGGGACAGGGAGTTACAATGAGCAGTTCTTC
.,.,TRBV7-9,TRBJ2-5,CASSPAPETQYF,TGTGCCAGCAGCCCTGCCCCCGAGACCCAGTACTTC
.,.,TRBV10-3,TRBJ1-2,CAISEGDGGYTF,TGTGCCATCAGTGAGGGGGACGGAGGCTACACCTTC
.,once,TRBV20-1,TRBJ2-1,CSARDHLGTHEQFF,TGCAGTGCTAGAGATCATCTGGGGACCCATGAGCAGTTCTTC
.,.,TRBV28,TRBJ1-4,CASSPIGVLGPLGEKLFF,TGTGCCAGCAGTCCCATAGGGGTGTTGGGCCCTCTCGGTGAAAAACTGTTTTTT
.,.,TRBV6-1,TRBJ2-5,CASSGTGLIAQETQYF,TGTGCCAGCAGTGGGACGGGACTCATCGCCCAAGAGACCCAGTACTTC
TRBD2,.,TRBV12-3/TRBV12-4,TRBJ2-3,CASSAPLAGSTDTQYF,TGTGCCAGCAGTGCCCCACTAGCGGGAAGCACAGATACGCAGTATTTT
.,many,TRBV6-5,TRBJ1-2,CASRNKGFRNYGYTF,TGTGCCAGCAGAAACAAGGGGTTTAGGAACTATGGCTACACCTTC
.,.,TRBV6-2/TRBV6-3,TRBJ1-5,CASTERGRASDNQPQHF,TGTGCCAGCACCGAACGGGGCAGGGCTTCGGACAATCAGCCCCAGCATTTT
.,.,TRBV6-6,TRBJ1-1,CASTAGTNTEAFF,TGTGCCAGCACCGCCGGGACGAACACTGAAGCTTTCTTT
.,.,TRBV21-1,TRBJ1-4,CASTRTGGNEKLFF,TGTGCCAGCACCCGGACGGGGGGAAATGAAAAGCTGTTTTTT
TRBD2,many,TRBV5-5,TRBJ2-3,CASSHGLAGWRTDTQYF,TGTGCCAGCAGCCACGGACTAGCGGGGTGGAGAACAGATACGCAGTATTTT
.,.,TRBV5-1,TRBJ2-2,CASSWYSSSAGELFF,TGCGCCAGCAGCTGGTATAGTTCCTCGGCCGGGGAGCTGTTTTTT
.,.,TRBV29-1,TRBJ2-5,CSVVGTADQETQYF,TGCAGCGTAGTTGGCACCGCGGACCAAGAGACCCAGTACTTC
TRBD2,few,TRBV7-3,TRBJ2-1,CASSLTTSGEQFF,TGTGCCAGCAGCTTAACGACTAGCGGAGAGCAGTTCTTC
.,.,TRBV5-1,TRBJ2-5,CASSLGAGTTLNEQYF,TGCGCCAGCAGCCTAGGGGCGGGGACGACGCTCAATGAGCAGTACTTC
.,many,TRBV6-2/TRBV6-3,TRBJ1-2,CASSYIPGRESNYGYTF,TGTGCCAGCAGTTATATACCAGGACGAGAAAGTAACTATGGCTACACCTTC
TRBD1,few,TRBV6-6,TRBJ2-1,CASRAGTGGRGQFF,TGTGCCAGCAGAGCCGGGACAGGGGGTAGGGGGCAGTTCTTC
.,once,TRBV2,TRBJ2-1,CASRLGAGDNEQFF,TGTGCCAGCAGGTTAGGGGCAGGCGACAATGAGCAGTTCTTC
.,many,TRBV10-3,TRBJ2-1,CAISEWETANEQFF,TGTGCCATCAGTGAGTGGGAGACGGCGAATGAGCAGTTCTTC
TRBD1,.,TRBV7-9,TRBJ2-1,CASSLVVDRLLNEQFF,TGTGCCAGCAGCTTAGTAGTGGACAGGCTTCTCAATGAGCAGTTCTTC
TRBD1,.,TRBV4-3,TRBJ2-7,CASSQDYFDRGLYEQYF,TGCGCCAGCAGCCAAGATTATTTCGACAGGGGGCTATACGAGCAGTACTTC
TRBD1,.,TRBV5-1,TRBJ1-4,CASSLGGTDYEKLFF,TGCGCCAGCAGCTTGGGAGGGACAGATTATGAAAAACTGTTTTTT
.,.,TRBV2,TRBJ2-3,CASSEAGVTDTQYF,TGTGCCAGCAGTGAAGCAGGGGTCACAGATACGCAGTATTTT
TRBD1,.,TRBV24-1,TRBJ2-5,CATSDPRDRGVEETQYF,TGTGCCACCAGTGATCCCCGGGACAGGGGTGTAGAAGAGACCCAGTACTTC
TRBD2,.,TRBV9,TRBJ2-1,CASSVGGGTYNEQFF,TGTGCCAGCAGCGTAGGCGGGGGGACCTACAATGAGCAGTTCTTC